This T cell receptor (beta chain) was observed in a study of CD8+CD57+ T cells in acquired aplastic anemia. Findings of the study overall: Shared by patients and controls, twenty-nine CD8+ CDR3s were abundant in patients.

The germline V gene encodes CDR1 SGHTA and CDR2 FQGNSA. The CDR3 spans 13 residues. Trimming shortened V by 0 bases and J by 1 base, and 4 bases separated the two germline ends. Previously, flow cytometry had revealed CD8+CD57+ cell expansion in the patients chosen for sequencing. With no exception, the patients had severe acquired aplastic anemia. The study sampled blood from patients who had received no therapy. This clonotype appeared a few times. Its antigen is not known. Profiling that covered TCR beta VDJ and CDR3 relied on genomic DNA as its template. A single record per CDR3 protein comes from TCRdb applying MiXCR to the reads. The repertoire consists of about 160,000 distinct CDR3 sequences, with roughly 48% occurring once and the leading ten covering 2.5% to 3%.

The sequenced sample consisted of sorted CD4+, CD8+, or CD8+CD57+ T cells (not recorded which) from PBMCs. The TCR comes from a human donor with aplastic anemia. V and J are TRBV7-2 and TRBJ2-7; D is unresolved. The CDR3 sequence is CASSLAQSYEQYF. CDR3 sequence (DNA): TGTGCCAGCAGCTTAGCACAGTCCTACGAGCAGTACTTC.